Described below is a single T cell receptor beta chain sequence and its context. The antigen is not known. This specimen comes from a study of T cells in narcolepsy. Study context: Donors had narcolepsy type 1 or type 2, or were healthy controls. Findings of the study overall: Some memory CD4+ repertoires had no autoreactive clone sequences. Blood of same and different patients, but not healthy controls, reportedly held recurring autoreactive clonotypes.

Sequencing was performed with immunoSEQ multiplex PCR; in TCRdb, only in-frame clones are kept and a portion is missing. The table shows about 33,000 clones, with less than 85% occurring only once. What was sequenced was CD45RA- memory CD4+ T cells from PBMCs. This clonotype was sampled from a human donor with narcolepsy.

CDR3: CASSLAVVGPNEQFF. CDR3 DNA: TGTGCCAGCAGCTTGGCTGTCGTCGGCCCCAATGAGCAGTTCTTC. The chain couples TRBV5-6 to TRBJ2-1; unclear D gene. The V end was cut by 0 bases, the J end by 6 bases, with 13 bases between. The CDR3 consists of 15 residues. Per germline, CDR1 SGHDT and CDR2 YYEEEE.